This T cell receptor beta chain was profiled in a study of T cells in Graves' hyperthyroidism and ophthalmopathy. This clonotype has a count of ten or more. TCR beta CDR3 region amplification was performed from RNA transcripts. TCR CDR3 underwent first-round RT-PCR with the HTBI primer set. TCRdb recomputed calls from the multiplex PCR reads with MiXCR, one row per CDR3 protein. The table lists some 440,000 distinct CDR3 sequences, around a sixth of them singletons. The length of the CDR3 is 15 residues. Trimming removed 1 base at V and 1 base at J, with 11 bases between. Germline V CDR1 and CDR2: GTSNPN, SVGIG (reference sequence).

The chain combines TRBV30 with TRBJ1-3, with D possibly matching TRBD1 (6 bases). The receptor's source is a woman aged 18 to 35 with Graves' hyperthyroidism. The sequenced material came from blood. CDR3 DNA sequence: TGTGCCTGGAGTGATACAGGGCCTTCTGGAAACACCATATATTTT. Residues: CAWSDTGPSGNTIYF.